This T cell receptor beta chain was sequenced during a study of Graves' ophthalmopathy and Graves' hyperthyroidism. The authors amplified TCR beta CDR3 regions from RNA transcripts. After a first-round RT-PCR with HTBI primers, a second-round multiplex PCR was run. MiXCR, run by TCRdb on the multiplex PCR reads, gives a single entry per CDR3 protein. Of 650,000 to 900,000 distinct CDR3 sequences listed, around 40% were seen once; the top ten hold 44%. Germline CDR1 and CDR2: SGDLS and YYNGEE. V lost 4 bases and J 2 bases, leaving 13 bases between the germline ends. The CDR3 totals 14 residues. The receptor was isolated from an adult man with Graves' ophthalmopathy. What was sequenced was peripheral blood. The chain joins TRBV9 to TRBJ2-7, with D hard to call. In DNA, the CDR3 is TGTGCCAGCAGCCCTGCTCCGAGCACCTACGAGCAGTACTTC. Its translation is CASSPAPSTYEQYF.